The 7 T cell receptor beta chains below all came from one sample that was sequenced in a study of PD-1 blockade in classical Hodgkin lymphoma. Some clones are missing from TCRdb's copy, which holds only in-frame ones; the method was immunoSEQ multiplex PCR. The top ten clones hold 2% of a sample with roughly 100,000 clones, approximately 94% of them seen once. As for time point: cycle 4 day 1 (C4D1), after 5 to 7 weeks of nivolumab. There was relapse after autologous stem cell transplantation in every patient, and there was variation in brentuximab vedotin exposure. The sample in question was peripheral blood mononuclear cells (PBMCs), obtained before the fourth cycle of nivolumab. The receptors come from a human donor with classical Hodgkin lymphoma.

The CDR3 nucleotides are TGCGCCAGCAGCTTTGGCTCGCTAGATGAGCAGTTCTTC. Encoded protein: CASSFGSLDEQFF. This chain joins TRBV5-1 and TRBJ2-1; D call uncertain. The CDR3 totals 13 residues. Trimming cost V 2 bases and J 8 bases, with 11 bases left between them. Germline values: CDR1 SGHRS, CDR2 YFSETQ.

The rearrangement uses TRBV19 and TRBJ2-7; D not resolved. The V and J ends lost 6 bases and 3 bases respectively, with 12 bases between them. The length of the CDR3 is 13 residues. From germline, CDR1 is LNHDA and CDR2 SQIVND (reference sequence). CDR3 loop: CASSFRRHYEQYF. Here the CDR3 DNA reads TGTGCCAGTAGCTTCAGGAGACACTACGAGCAGTACTTC.

This chain links TRBV27 with TRBJ2-6, with 13 nucleotides matching TRBD2. V shed 5 bases and J 3 bases; nucleotides not matched to a gene: 7. CDR3 length: 18 amino acids. Germline CDR1 is MNHEY and CDR2 is SMNVEV (reference sequence). For the CDR3, the DNA is TGTGCCAGCAGTGCCACTAGCGGGAGGGGATTTGGGGCCAACGTCCTGACTTTC. It codes for CASSATSGRGFGANVLTF.

This clone was detected only once. The gene calls are TRBV18 and TRBJ2-1; 12 bases line up with TRBD1. J gave up 2 bases and V 3 bases, and 2 bases lay outside the gene matches. There are 16 residues in the CDR3. Germline V gene data show CDR1 as KGHSH and CDR2 as LQKENI. CDR3 residues: CASSPGTGGAYNEQFF. The CDR3 DNA sequence: TGTGCCAGCTCACCCGGGACAGGGGGCGCCTACAATGAGCAGTTCTTC.

The rearrangement uses TRBV6-5 and TRBJ1-2, with a weak D call TRBD1 (6 bases). V was shortened by 4 bases and J by 6 bases, with 15 bases between the two germline ends. The CDR3 totals 14 residues. Germline values: CDR1 MNHEY, CDR2 SVGAGI. Written as DNA, the CDR3 is TGTGCCAGCAGTTTCTTAGGGGGGGCTGATGGCTACACCTTC. This translates into CASSFLGGADGYTF.

The V and J genes are TRBV20-1 and TRBJ1-2; D remains unclear. The CDR3 contains 10 residues. CDR1 and CDR2 (germline): DFQATT, SNEGSKA (reference sequence). V was clipped by 5 bases and J by 7 bases, with 8 bases between them. CDR3 residues: CSAPVSGYTF. The CDR3 DNA sequence: TGCAGTGCTCCAGTCAGTGGCTACACCTTC.

The chain joins TRBV2 to TRBJ2-1; the D gene is possibly TRBD2 (6 bases). The CDR3 covers 14 residues. Germline V gives CDR1 SNHLY, CDR2 FYNNEI. Between the trimmed V and J ends, which lost 6 bases and 0 bases, there was a span of 9 bases. The CDR3 coding sequence is TGTGCCAGCAGCGGGAGATCCTCCTACAATGAGCAGTTCTTC. This translates into CASSGRSSYNEQFF.